A selection of T cell receptor beta chains follows, all from one sample in a study of T-cell reconstitution after alpha-beta-depleted transplantation in children. MiXCR, applied by TCRdb to the PCR reads, yields one record per CDR3 protein. This table holds 300,000 to 400,000 distinct CDR3 sequences, 16% found once. The sequenced sample was PBMCs, mostly from graft donor cells, obtained 360 days after TCRalphabeta/CD19-depleted stem cell transplant. These receptors originate from a male patient aged 2-10 years who had a stem cell transplant for acute lymphoblastic leukemia, so the T cells may come from the graft donor. The CDR3 runs from the conserved cysteine through the conserved F or W. The D gene is left open where the match is weak.

j_call d_call v_call cdr3_aa
TRBJ2-7 NA TRBV12-3/TRBV12-4 CASSFNPGYEQYF
TRBJ2-7 NA TRBV5-1 CASSLSPGSGYEQYF
TRBJ2-7 NA TRBV7-2 CASSLATSRGVYEQYF
TRBJ2-2 NA TRBV15 CATSRDMGRLNTGELFF
TRBJ2-3 TRBD2 TRBV4-3 CASSQKRDLAGGRDTQYF
TRBJ2-5 NA TRBV6-5 CASSYWDPDHQETQYF
TRBJ2-3 TRBD2 TRBV15 CATSRDRTSGADTQYF
TRBJ2-5 NA TRBV4-1 CASSQANWQNSGTQYF
TRBJ1-5 TRBD1 TRBV4-2 CASSPDRGSNQPQHF
TRBJ1-3 NA TRBV12-3/TRBV12-4 CASIRGSVGNTIYF
TRBJ1-4 NA TRBV5-1 CASSSDRNEKLFF
TRBJ2-7 NA TRBV5-6 CASSFRAYEQYF
TRBJ2-1 NA TRBV29-1 CSVGAAIEQFF
TRBJ1-1 NA TRBV12-3/TRBV12-4 CASSLSAVMNTEAFF
TRBJ1-6 NA TRBV20-1 CSAEGGSYNSPLHF
TRBJ2-5 NA TRBV12-3/TRBV12-4 CASSLAGRAQYF
TRBJ2-7 TRBD2 TRBV4-1 CASSRGGASYEQYF
TRBJ1-1 NA TRBV20-1 CSARGGLMNTEAFF
TRBJ2-5 NA TRBV29-1 CSVQFRGTPAEETQYF
TRBJ2-5 NA TRBV29-1 CSVDGEFQETQYF